This TCR beta chain was recovered during a study of OX40 agonist ivuxolimab in advanced cancers. Germline V gene sequence: CDR1 KGHSH, CDR2 LQKENI. V was trimmed by 2 bases and J by 5 bases, leaving 10 bases between them. The CDR3 is made up of 14 amino acids. Method: immunoSEQ multiplex PCR; TCRdb's copy keeps in-frame clones and lacks some. The sample shows roughly 71,000 clones, 84% of them seen only once. The source was CD4+ or CD8+ T cells sorted from blood, collected in a trial of the OX40 agonist ivuxolimab. The TCR originated in an adult with an advanced solid tumor such as melanoma, head and neck, liver or kidney cancer. The V gene is TRBV18, the J gene TRBJ1-5; D not certain. The CDR3 DNA is TGTGCCAGCTCACCAACCGGGGAGGATCAGCCCCAGCATTTT. It specifies CASSPTGEDQPQHF.